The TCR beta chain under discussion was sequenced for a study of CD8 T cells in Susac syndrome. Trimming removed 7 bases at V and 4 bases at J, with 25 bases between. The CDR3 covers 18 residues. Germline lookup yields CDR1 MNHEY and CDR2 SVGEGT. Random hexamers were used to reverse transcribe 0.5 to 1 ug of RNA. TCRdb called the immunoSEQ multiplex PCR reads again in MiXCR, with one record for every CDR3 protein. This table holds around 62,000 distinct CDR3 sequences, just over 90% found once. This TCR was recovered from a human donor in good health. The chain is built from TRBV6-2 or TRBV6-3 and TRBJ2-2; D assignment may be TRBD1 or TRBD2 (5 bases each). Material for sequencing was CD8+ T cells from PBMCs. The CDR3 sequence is CASTAGSARVFRTGELFF. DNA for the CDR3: TGTGCCAGCACCGCAGGGTCAGCGAGGGTTTTTCGCACCGGGGAGCTGTTTTTT.